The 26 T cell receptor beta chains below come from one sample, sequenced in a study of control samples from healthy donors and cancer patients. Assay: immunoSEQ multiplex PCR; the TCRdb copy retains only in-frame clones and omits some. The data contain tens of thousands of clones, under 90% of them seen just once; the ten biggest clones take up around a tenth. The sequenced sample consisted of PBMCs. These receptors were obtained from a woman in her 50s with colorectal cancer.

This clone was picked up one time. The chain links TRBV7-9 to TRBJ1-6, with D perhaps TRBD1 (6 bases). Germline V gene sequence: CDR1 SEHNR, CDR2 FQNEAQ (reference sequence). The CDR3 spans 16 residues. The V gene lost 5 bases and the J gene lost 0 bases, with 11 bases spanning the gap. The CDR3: CASSHDRSSYNSPLHF. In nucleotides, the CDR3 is TGTGCCAGCAGCCATGACAGGAGCTCCTATAATTCACCCCTCCACTTT.

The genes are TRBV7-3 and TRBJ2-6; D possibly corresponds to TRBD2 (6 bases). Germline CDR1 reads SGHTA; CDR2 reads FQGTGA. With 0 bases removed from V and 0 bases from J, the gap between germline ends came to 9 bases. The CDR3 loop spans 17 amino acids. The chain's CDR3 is CASSLTRDFSGANVLTF. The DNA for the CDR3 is TGTGCCAGCAGCTTAACCCGGGACTTCTCTGGGGCCAACGTCCTGACTTTC.

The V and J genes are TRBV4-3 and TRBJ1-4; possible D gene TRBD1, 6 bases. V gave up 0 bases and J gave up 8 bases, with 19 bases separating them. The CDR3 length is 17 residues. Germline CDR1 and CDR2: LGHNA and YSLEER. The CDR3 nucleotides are TGCGCCAGCAGCCAAGAGAAACCGGGACACTGGAGCGAAAAACTGTTTTTT. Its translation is CASSQEKPGHWSEKLFF.

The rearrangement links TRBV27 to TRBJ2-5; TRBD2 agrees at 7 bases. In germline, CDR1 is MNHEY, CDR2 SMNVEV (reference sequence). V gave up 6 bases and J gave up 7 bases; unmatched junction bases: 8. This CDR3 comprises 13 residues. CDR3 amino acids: CASSFSGAGTQYF. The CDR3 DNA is TGTGCCAGCAGCTTCAGCGGGGCCGGGACCCAGTACTTC.

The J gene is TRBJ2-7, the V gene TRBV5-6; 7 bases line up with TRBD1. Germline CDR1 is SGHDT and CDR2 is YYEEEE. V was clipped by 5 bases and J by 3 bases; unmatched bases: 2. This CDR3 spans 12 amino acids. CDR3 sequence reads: CASSYRGYEQYV. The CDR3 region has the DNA TGTGCCAGCAGTTACAGGGGCTACGAGCAGTACGTC.

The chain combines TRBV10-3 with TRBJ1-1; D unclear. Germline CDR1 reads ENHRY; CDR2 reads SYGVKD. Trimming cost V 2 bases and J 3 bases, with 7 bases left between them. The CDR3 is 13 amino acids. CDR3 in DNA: TGTGCCATCAGTGAGGGTGGGGACACTGAAGCTTTCTTT. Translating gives CAISEGGDTEAFF.

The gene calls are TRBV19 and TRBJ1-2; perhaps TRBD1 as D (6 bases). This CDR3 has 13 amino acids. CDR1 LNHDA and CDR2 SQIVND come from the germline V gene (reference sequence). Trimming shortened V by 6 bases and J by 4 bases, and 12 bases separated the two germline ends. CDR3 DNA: TGTGCCAGTAGCGAGGGCAGGGGCTATGGCTACACCTTC. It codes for CASSEGRGYGYTF.

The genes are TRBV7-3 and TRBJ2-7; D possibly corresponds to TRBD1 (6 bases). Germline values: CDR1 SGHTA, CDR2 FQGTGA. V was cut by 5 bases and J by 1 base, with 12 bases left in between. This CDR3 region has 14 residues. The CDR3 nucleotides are TGTGCCAGCAGCCCCCGACAGGATTCCTACGAGCAGTACGTC. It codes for CASSPRQDSYEQYV.

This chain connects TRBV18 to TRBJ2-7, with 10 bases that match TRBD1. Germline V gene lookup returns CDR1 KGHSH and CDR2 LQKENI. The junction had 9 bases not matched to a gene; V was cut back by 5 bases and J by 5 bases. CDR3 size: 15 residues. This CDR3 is CASSTRQGARDEQYV. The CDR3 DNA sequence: TGTGCCAGCTCAACCAGACAGGGGGCGCGCGACGAGCAGTACGTC.

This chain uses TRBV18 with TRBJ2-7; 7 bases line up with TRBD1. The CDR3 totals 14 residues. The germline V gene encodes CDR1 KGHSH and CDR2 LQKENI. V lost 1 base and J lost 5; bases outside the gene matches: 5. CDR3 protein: CASSPRQGVNEQYV. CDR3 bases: TGTGCCAGCTCACCACGGCAGGGGGTTAACGAGCAGTACGTC.

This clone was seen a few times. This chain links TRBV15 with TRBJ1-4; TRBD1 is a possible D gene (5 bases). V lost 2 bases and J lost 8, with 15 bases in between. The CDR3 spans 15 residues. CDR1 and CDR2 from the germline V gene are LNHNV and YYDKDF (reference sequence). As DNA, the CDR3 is TGTGCCACCAGCAGAAGCCAGGGAAATTTAGAAAAACTGTTTTTT. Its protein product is CATSRSQGNLEKLFF.

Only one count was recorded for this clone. CDR3 residues: CASSLGRGITEAFF. The CDR3 nucleotides read TGTGCCAGCAGCTTGGGCAGGGGAATCACTGAAGCTTTCTTT. This chain uses TRBV11-1 with TRBJ1-1; D perhaps matches TRBD1 (6 bases). The ends were cut back, 3 bases at V and 4 bases at J, with 12 bases in the middle. CDR3 length equals 14 residues. Germline lookup yields CDR1 SGHAT and CDR2 FQDESV (reference sequence).

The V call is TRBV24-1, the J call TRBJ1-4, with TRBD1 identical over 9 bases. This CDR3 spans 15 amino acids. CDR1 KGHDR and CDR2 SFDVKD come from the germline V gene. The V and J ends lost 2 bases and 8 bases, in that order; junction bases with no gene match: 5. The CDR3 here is CATSDSDRGLEKLFF. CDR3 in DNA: TGTGCCACCAGTGATTCGGACAGGGGACTAGAAAAACTGTTTTTT.

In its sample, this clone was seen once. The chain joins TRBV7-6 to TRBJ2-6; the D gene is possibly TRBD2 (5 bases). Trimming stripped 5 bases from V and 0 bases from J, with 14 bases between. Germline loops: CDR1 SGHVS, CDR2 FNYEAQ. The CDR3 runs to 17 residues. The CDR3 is CASSPRTLLSGANVLTF. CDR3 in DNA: TGTGCCAGCAGCCCGCGGACTCTTCTCTCTGGGGCCAACGTCCTGACTTTC.

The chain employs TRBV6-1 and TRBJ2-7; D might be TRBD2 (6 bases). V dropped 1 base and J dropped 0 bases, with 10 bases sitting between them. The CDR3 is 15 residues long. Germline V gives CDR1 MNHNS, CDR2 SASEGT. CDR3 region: CASSEVGGHSYEQYV. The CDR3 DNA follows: TGTGCCAGCAGTGAAGTGGGAGGTCACTCCTACGAGCAGTACGTC.

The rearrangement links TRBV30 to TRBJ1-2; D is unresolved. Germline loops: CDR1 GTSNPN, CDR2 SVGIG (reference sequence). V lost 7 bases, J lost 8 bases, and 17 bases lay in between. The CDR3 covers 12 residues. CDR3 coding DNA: TGTGCCTCAGGTCTGGCGGGCGGCGGCTACACCTTC. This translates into CASGLAGGGYTF.

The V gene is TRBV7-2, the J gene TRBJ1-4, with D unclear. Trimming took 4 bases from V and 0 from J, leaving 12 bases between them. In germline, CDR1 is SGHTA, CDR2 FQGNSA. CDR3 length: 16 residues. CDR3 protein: CASSSGAITTNEKLFF. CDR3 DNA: TGTGCCAGCAGCTCAGGAGCGATTACAACTAATGAAAAACTGTTTTTT.

Here the CDR3 DNA reads TGTGCCCGCCAGGGGGCGGCAGATACGCAGTATTTT. This gives the protein CARQGAADTQYF. This chain uses TRBV12-3 or TRBV12-4 with TRBJ2-3; 8 bases are shared with TRBD1. The CDR3 contains 12 residues. The V gene end was trimmed by 11 bases and the J gene end by 4 bases; junction bases not matched to a gene: 5.

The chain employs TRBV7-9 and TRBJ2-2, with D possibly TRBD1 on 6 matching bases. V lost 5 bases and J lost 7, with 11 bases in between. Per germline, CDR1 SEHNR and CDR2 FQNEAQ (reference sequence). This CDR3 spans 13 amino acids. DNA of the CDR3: TGTGCCAGCAGCCCACAGGGTGACGGGGAGCTGTTTTTT. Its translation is CASSPQGDGELFF.

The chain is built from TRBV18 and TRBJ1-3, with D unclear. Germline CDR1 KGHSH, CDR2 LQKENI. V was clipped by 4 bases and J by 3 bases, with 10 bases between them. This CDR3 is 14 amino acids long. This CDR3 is CASSLAGRGNTIYF. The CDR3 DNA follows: TGTGCCAGCTCACTAGCCGGGCGTGGAAACACCATATATTTT. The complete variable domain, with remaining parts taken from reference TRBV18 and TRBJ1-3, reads NAGVMQNPRHLVRRRGQEARLRCSPMKGHSHVYWYRQLPEEGLKFMVYLQKENIIDESGMPKERFSAEFPKEGPSILRIQQVVRGDSAAYFCASSLAGRGNTIYFGEGSWLTVV.

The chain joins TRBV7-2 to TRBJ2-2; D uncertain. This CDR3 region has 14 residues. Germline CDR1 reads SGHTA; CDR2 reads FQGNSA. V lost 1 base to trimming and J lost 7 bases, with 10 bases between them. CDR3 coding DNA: TGTGCCAGCAGCTTAGTGCCTGGATTCGGGGAGCTGTTTTTT. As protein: CASSLVPGFGELFF.

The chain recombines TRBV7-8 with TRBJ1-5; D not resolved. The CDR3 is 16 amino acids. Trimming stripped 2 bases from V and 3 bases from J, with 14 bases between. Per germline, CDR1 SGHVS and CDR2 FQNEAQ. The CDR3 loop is CASSLLGNQYNQPQHF. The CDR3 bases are TGTGCCAGCAGCTTATTGGGAAATCAATACAATCAGCCCCAGCATTTT.

CDR3 protein: CASSVAESEGKLFF. In DNA, the CDR3 is TGTGCCAGCAGCGTAGCCGAGTCCGAGGGGAAACTGTTTTTT. J is TRBJ1-4 and V is TRBV9, with D possibly TRBD1 on 5 matching bases. The germline V gene has CDR1 SGDLS and CDR2 YYNGEE. The CDR3 covers 14 residues. Trimming removed 0 bases at V and 11 bases at J, with 14 bases between.

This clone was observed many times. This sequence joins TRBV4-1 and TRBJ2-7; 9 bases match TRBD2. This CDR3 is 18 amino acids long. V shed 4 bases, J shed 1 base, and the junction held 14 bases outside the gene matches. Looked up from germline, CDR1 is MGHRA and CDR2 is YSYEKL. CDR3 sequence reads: CASSLSPSGGPPSYEQYV. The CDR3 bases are TGCGCCAGCAGCCTCAGCCCAAGCGGGGGGCCCCCATCCTACGAGCAGTACGTC.

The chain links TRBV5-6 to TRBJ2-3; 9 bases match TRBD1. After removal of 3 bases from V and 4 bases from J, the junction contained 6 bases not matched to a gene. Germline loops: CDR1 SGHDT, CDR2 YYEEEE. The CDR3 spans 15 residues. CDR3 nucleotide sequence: TGTGCCAGCAGCTCCGGGACAGGGCTGGCAGATACGCAGTATTTT. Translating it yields CASSSGTGLADTQYF.

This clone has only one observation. The CDR3 sequence: CASSEIRGDTQYF. The CDR3 DNA is TGTGCCAGCAGTGAGATTCGCGGAGATACGCAGTATTTT. This rearrangement joins TRBV6-4 to TRBJ2-3; D is uncertain. The germline CDR1 and CDR2 sequences are MRHNA and SNTAGT. V dropped 3 bases and J dropped 5 bases, with 9 bases sitting between them. The CDR3 covers 13 residues.